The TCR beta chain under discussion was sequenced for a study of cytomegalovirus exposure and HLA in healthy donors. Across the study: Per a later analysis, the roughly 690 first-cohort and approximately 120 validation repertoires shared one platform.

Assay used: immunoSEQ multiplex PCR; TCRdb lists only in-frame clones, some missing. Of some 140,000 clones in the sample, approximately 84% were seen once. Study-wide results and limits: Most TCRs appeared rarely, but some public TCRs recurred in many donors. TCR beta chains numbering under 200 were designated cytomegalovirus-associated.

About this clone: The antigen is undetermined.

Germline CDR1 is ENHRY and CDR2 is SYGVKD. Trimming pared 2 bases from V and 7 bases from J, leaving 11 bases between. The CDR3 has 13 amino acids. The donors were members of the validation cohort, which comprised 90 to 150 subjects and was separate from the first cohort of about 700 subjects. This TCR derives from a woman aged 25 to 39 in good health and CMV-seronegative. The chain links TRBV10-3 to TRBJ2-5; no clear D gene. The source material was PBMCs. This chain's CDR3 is CAISEVVGRTQYF. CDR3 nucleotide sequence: TGTGCCATCAGTGAGGTGGTCGGTCGGACCCAGTACTTC.